This T cell receptor (beta chain) was sequenced in a study of blood T cells in healthy people across ages (dated by TCRdb to 2015 to 2017). Regarding the study in general: In model experiments, roughly one uniquely barcoded TCR beta cDNA molecule per two T cells was captured by template switching. The study measured age-related changes in TCR beta repertoire diversity using deep sequencing normalized with unique cDNA molecular identifiers. Two additional independent replicas of 1 million unique cDNA reads from the same blood draw were analyzed for two donors (one aged 18 to 30 and one aged 80 or older). To avoid experimental bias, donors of different ages were randomly spread across the sequencing lanes. Four age groups were formed from the donors: young (average approximately 16 years), middle-aged (approximately 42), aged (more than 55) and long-lived (about 75). Broader findings and caveats from the paper: Estimates of total diversity based on one million sequenced T cells were regarded as lower bounds and as underestimates. Bulk unsorted PBMC profiling prevented conclusive comparison of naive and antigen-experienced compartments. Observed TCR beta diversity correlated strongly with the percentage of naive T cells measured by flow cytometry. As age increased, observed TCR beta diversity per million T cells dropped in a roughly linear way, and a significant reduction was already evident by age around 41. Because donor CMV infection status was unknown, age-related changes in expanded clonotypes were potentially confounded. Compared with the aged group, the long-lived group had more naive CD4+ T cells, fewer expanded clones and increased TCR diversity, a pattern suggesting age selection.

Library preparation was by 5' RACE. TCRdb shows the sequencer as Illumina HiSeq 2500. The second PCR ran for about 6 to 11 cycles and used a J-beta primer mix along with a sample-barcoded 5' primer. Each TCR beta cDNA molecule received a unique molecular identifier from a template-switch 5' adaptor carrying 12 random nucleotides. At least 3 million CDR3-containing paired-end reads were obtained from each sample. First-strand cDNA synthesis was performed from all RNA using the Mint cDNA synthesis kit, with priming by a TRBC-specific oligonucleotide. After uracil-DNA glycosylase treatment, a first 18-cycle PCR used universal primers M1SS and BC2_uni_R on all cDNA. In the authors' own workflow: For normalization, 1 million high-quality reads were randomly selected from each sample, with every read carrying a distinct molecular identifier. Reads sharing molecular identifiers were discarded rather than binned into consensus sequences. MiTCR, run with a Q25 quality threshold and the strictest error-elimination algorithm, handled CDR3 identification, clonotype clustering and error correction. A nonparametric unseen species model using Euler transformation provided a lower-bound estimate of total TCR beta diversity. TCRdb ran its own pipeline on the public reads, namely fastp trimming at Q25 and MiXCR clone calling, and kept in-frame beta chains. Here each entry gathers all rows of one CDR3 protein and keeps the most common genes and DNA. The V and J calls were not made by the authors but by TCRdb's processing. In this sample the table shows over 1.5 million distinct CDR3 sequences, about 49% of which occur a single time. The ten largest make up 2% to 2.5% of the sample.

The 39 donors, aged about 6 to 95 years, were systemically healthy Caucasian individuals from Russia. Each donor gave approximately 9.4 milliliters of peripheral blood, drawn into EDTA-treated Vacutainer tubes. Ficoll-Paque density-gradient centrifugation was used to isolate PBMCs, with at least 7 million per sample. Trizol reagent was used to extract total RNA from the PBMCs, yielding at least 5 micrograms per sample. For every donor, flow cytometry on a PBMC aliquot measured the percentage of naive CD45RAhigh/CD27high T cells. This clonotype was observed a few times. What this receptor recognizes is not known. Base qualities were left out, and no much larger clone turns up one base away. CDR1 MNHEY and CDR2 SVGAGI were looked up in the germline V gene. The cysteine opens and the phenylalanine closes a CDR3 of 15 amino acids. Only the CDR3 portion is preserved as DNA: 45 bases, with reading frame beginning at the first base. V is reduced by 0 bases and J by 6 bases, leaving a spacing of 13 bases between them.

The sequence is built from TRBV6-5 and TRBJ2-3; the D gene lacks a confident call. The receptor comes from a woman aged 35 to 49 in good health. Sequenced sample: blood. CDR3 protein: CASSYSGMVMDTQYF. The DNA sequence reads TGTGCCAGCAGTTACTCGGGGATGGTTATGGATACGCAGTATTTT.